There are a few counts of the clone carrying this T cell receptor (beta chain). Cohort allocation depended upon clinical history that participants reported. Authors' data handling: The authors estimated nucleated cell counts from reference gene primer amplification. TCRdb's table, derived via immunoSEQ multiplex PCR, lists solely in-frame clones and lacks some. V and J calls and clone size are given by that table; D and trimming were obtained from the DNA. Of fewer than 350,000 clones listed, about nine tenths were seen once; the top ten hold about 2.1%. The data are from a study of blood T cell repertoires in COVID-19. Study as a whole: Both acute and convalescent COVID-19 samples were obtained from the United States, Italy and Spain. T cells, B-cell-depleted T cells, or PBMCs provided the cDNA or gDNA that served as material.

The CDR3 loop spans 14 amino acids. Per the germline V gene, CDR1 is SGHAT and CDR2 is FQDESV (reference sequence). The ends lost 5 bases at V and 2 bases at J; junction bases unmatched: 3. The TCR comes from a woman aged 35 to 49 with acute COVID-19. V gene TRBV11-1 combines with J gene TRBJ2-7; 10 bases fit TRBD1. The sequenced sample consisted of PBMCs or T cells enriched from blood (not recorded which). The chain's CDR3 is CASSPGTGAYEQYF. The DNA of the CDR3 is TGTGCCAGCAGCCCCGGGACAGGGGCCTACGAGCAGTACTTC.